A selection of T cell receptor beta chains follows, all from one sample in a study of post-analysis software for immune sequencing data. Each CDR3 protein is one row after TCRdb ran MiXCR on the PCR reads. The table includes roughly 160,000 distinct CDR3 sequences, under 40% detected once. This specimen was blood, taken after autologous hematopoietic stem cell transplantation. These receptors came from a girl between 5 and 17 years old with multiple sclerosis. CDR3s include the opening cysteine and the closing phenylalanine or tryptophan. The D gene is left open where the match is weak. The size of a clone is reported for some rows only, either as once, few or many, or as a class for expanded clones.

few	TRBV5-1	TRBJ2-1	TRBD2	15	CASKTGTSGYNEQFF	TGCGCCAGTAAAACCGGGACTAGCGGGTACAATGAGCAGTTCTTC
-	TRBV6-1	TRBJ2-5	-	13	CASSRGNQETQYF	TGTGCCAGCAGCAGGGGAAACCAAGAGACCCAGTACTTC
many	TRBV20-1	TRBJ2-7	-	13	CSGARDGTVEQYF	TGCAGTGGAGCCCGGGACGGTACTGTCGAGCAGTACTTC
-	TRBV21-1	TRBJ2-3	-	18	CASSKRGYGAGSTDTQYF	TGTGCCAGCAGCAAAAGAGGTTACGGAGCGGGGAGCACAGATACGCAGTATTTT
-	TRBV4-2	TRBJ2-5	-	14	CASSQSGSQETQYF	TGTGCCAGCAGCCAATCTGGGAGTCAAGAGACCCAGTACTTC
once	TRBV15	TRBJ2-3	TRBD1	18	CATSRTGTGATWTDTQYF	TGTGCCACCAGCAGAACCGGGACAGGGGCCACTTGGACAGATACGCAGTATTTT
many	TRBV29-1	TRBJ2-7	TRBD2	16	CSVGYFSGETPYEQYF	TGCAGCGTTGGGTATTTTAGCGGGGAGACTCCCTACGAGCAGTACTTC
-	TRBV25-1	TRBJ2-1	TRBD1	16	CASSTFRQGPYNEQFF	TGTGCCAGCAGTACCTTTCGACAGGGACCGTACAATGAGCAGTTCTTC
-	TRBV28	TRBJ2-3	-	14	CTSGDSISTDTQYF	TGTACCTCGGGGGACTCAATAAGCACAGATACGCAGTATTTT
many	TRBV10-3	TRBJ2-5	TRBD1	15	CAISAGTAVQETQYF	TGTGCCATCAGCGCCGGGACAGCCGTTCAAGAGACCCAGTACTTC
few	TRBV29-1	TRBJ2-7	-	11	CSAAQGREQYF	TGCAGCGCGGCCCAGGGGCGGGAGCAGTACTTC
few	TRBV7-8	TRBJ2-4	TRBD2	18	CASSLLTSGRAKQNIQYF	TGTGCCAGCAGCTTATTAACTAGCGGGAGGGCCAAGCAGAACATTCAGTACTTC
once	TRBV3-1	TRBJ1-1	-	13	CASSHRPNTEAFF	TGTGCCAGCAGCCACAGGCCGAACACTGAAGCTTTCTTT
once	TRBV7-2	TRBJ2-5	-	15	CASSLGLPSGETQYF	TGTGCCAGCAGCTTAGGTCTTCCCAGCGGAGAGACCCAGTACTTC
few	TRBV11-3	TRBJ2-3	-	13	CASSLEAADTQYF	TGTGCCAGCAGCTTAGAGGCAGCAGATACGCAGTATTTT
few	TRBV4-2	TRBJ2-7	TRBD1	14	CASSQDTGGYEQYF	TGTGCCAGCAGCCAAGATACAGGGGGCTACGAGCAGTACTTC
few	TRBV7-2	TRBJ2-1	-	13	CATPYSSYNEQFF	TGTGCCACCCCATACAGCTCCTACAATGAGCAGTTCTTC
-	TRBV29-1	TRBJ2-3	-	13	CSIVQDSTDTQYF	TGCAGCATTGTTCAGGATAGCACAGATACGCAGTATTTT
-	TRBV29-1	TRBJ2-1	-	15	CSVEDRWEWYNEQFF	TGCAGCGTTGAAGATCGGTGGGAGTGGTACAATGAGCAGTTCTTC
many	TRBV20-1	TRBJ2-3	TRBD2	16	CSARDQASGSADTQYF	TGCAGTGCTAGAGATCAGGCTAGCGGGAGCGCAGATACGCAGTATTTT
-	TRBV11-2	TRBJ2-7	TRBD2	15	CASSLGRTSTYEQYF	TGTGCCAGCAGCTTAGGTAGGACTAGCACCTACGAGCAGTACTTC
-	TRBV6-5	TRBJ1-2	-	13	CASSPTGRKGYTF	TGTGCCAGCAGCCCGACAGGACGGAAAGGCTACACCTTC
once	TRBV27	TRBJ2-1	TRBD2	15	CASSLMGGSYNEQFF	TGTGCCAGCAGTTTAATGGGCGGGAGCTACAATGAGCAGTTCTTC
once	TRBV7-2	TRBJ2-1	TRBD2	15	CASSLRSGRHNEQFF	TGTGCCAGCAGCTTAAGGAGCGGGAGGCATAATGAGCAGTTCTTC
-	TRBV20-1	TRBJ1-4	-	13	CSAENTLNEKLFF	TGCAGTGCAGAGAATACCCTTAATGAAAAACTGTTTTTT
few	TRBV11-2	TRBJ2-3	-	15	CASSLRFGVRDTQYF	TGTGCCAGCAGCTTAAGATTTGGGGTGCGGGATACGCAGTATTTT
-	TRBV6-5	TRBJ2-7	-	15	CASSYSFGGTYEQYF	TGTGCCAGCAGTTACTCGTTCGGCGGAACCTACGAGCAGTACTTC
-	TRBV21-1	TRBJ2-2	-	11	CASSNTGELFF	TGTGCCAGCAGCAACACCGGGGAGCTGTTTTTT
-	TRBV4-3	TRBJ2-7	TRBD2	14	CASSQDRLAVEQYF	TGCGCCAGCAGCCAGGACCGACTAGCGGTCGAGCAGTACTTC
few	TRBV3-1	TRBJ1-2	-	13	CASSQLSGYGYTF	TGTGCCAGCAGCCAATTGTCTGGGTATGGCTACACCTTC
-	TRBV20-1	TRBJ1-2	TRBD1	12	CSFTSTGRGHTF	TGCAGTTTTACTTCGACAGGGCGCGGCCACACCTTC
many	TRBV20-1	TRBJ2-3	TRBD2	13	CSVKRESTDTQYF	TGCAGCGTTAAGCGGGAAAGCACAGATACGCAGTATTTT
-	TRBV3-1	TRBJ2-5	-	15	CACSPQTLTGETQYF	TGTGCCTGCAGCCCACAGACCCTAACCGGGGAGACCCAGTACTTC
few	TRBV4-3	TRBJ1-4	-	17	CASSQDRPSRSNEKLFF	TGCGCCAGCAGCCAAGACCGCCCCTCCCGGAGTAATGAAAAACTGTTTTTT
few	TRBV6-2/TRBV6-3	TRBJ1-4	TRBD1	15	CASSAAGTGVEKLFF	TGTGCCAGCAGTGCCGCCGGGACAGGGGTTGAAAAACTGTTTTTT
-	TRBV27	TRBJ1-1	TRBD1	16	CASSSDREGWNTEAFF	TGTGCCAGCAGTTCGGACAGGGAGGGTTGGAACACTGAAGCTTTCTTT
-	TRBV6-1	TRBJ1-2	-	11	CASSEGHGYTF	TGTGCCAGCAGCGAAGGACATGGCTACACCTTC
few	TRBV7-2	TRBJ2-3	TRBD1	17	CASSLVGQSYSTDTQYF	TGTGCCAGCAGCTTAGTGGGACAGTCCTATAGCACAGATACGCAGTATTTT
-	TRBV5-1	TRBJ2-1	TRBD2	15	CASSPGLAGVDEQFF	TGCGCCAGCAGCCCGGGACTAGCGGGAGTGGATGAGCAGTTCTTC
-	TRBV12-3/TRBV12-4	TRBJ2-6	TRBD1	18	CASSDPGQGVTGANVLTF	TGTGCCAGCAGTGACCCGGGACAGGGAGTAACTGGGGCCAACGTCCTGACTTTC
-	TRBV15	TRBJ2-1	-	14	CATRTAGPVGEQFF	TGTGCCACCCGGACAGCAGGGCCCGTGGGTGAGCAGTTCTTC
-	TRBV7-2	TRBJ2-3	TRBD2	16	CASSGRLAGSTDTQYF	TGTGCCAGCAGCGGTCGACTAGCGGGGAGCACAGATACGCAGTATTTT
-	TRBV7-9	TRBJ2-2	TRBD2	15	CASSSGGGAAGELFF	TGTGCCAGCAGTTCAGGCGGGGGGGCCGCCGGGGAGCTGTTTTTT
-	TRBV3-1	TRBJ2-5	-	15	CASSPRGRTQETQYF	TGTGCCAGCAGCCCGCGTGGACGGACTCAAGAGACCCAGTACTTC
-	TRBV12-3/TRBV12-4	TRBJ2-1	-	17	CASSPFRTGPLRNEQFF	TGTGCCAGCAGTCCGTTCCGAACAGGACCCCTCCGCAATGAGCAGTTCTTC
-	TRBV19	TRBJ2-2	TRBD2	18	CASSWRLAGENTGDVLFF	TGTGCCAGTAGTTGGAGACTAGCGGGAGAGAACACCGGGGATGTGCTGTTTTTT
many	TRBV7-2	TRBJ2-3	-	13	CASSLQGADTQYF	TGTGCCAGCAGCTTACAGGGCGCAGATACGCAGTATTTT
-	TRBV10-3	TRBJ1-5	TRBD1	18	CAISESYRGYRYNQPQHF	TGTGCCATCAGTGAGTCGTACAGGGGCTATCGTTACAATCAGCCCCAGCATTTT
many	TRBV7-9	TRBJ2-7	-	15	CASSPHRNGGYEQYF	TGTGCCAGCAGCCCGCACAGGAACGGGGGCTACGAGCAGTACTTC
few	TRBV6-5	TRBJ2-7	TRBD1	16	CASSYSSMDRGSEQYF	TGTGCCAGCAGTTACTCGAGTATGGACAGGGGTTCCGAGCAGTACTTC
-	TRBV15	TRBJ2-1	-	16	CATSRDLGGAVNEQFF	TGTGCCACCAGCAGAGATCTGGGGGGCGCTGTCAATGAGCAGTTCTTC
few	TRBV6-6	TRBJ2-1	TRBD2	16	CASSSNGGLGVVEQFF	TGTGCCAGCAGTTCCAACGGTGGACTAGGGGTCGTTGAGCAGTTCTTC
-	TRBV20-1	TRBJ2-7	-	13	CSAVSGTDYEQYF	TGCAGTGCTGTCTCCGGGACGGATTACGAGCAGTACTTC
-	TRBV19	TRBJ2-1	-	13	CASTPGLGYEQFF	TGTGCCAGTACACCGGGACTCGGGTATGAGCAGTTCTTC